The 17 T cell receptor beta chains below all came from one sample that was sequenced in a study of regulatory and conventional T cells in breast cancer. TCRdb analysed the PCR reads with MiXCR anew, one entry per CDR3 protein. The data contain more than 15,000 distinct CDR3 sequences, approximately 29% of them seen just once; the ten biggest clones take up around 1.5%. Material for sequencing was conventional T cells from blood. Source of these receptors: a female donor in good health.

The J gene is TRBJ1-2, the V gene TRBV5-1; D might be TRBD1 (5 bases). The CDR3 extends over 13 amino acids. Germline loops: CDR1 SGHRS, CDR2 YFSETQ. Trimming shortened V by 0 bases and J by 7 bases, and 10 bases separated the two germline ends. DNA of the CDR3: TGCGCCAGCAGCTTGGAGGGGCAGCGTGGCTACACCTTC. Protein sequence: CASSLEGQRGYTF. Combining the CDR3 with reference TRBV5-1 and TRBJ1-2 gives the whole variable domain KAGVTQTPRYLIKTRGQQVTLSCSPISGHRSVSWYQQTPGQGLQFLFEYFSETQRNKGNFPGRFSGRQFSNSRSEMNVSTLELGDSALYLCASSLEGQRGYTFGSGTRLTVV.

This clonotype is labeled as medium-sized. The chain uses TRBV5-4 and TRBJ1-1; a possible D gene is TRBD1 (5 bases). The CDR3 loop spans 14 amino acids. V dropped 4 bases and J dropped 0 bases, with 10 bases sitting between them. Germline V gene lookup returns CDR1 SGHNT and CDR2 YYREEE (reference sequence). The CDR3 loop is CASSGGLLNTEAFF. DNA for the CDR3: TGTGCCAGCAGCGGGGGACTCCTGAACACTGAAGCTTTCTTT.

CDR3 DNA: TGTGCCACCAGTGATGACAGGGCGGAGACCCAGTACTTC. The encoded protein is CATSDDRAETQYF. The chain links TRBV24-1 to TRBJ2-5, with 7 bases that match TRBD1. V trimming: 3 bases; J trimming: 5 bases; junction bases outside the gene matches: 2. Germline V gene data show CDR1 as KGHDR and CDR2 as SFDVKD. This CDR3 has 13 residues.

The gene calls are TRBV2 and TRBJ1-5; D may be TRBD1 (6 bases). Germline lookup yields CDR1 SNHLY and CDR2 FYNNEI. CDR3 length equals 13 residues. Trimming took off 5 bases at V and 4 bases at J, with 9 bases between the two ends. The CDR3, as DNA: TGTGCCAGCAGTAAAGGGGGGAATCAGCCCCAGCATTTT. This encodes CASSKGGNQPQHF.

This clonotype was detected only a few times. This rearrangement joins TRBV6-1 to TRBJ2-1; weak D call: TRBD2 (6 bases). The CDR3 spans 16 residues. Trimming removed 1 base at V and 8 bases at J, with 18 bases between. The germline CDR1 and CDR2 sequences are MNHNS and SASEGT. Written as DNA, the CDR3 is TGTGCCAGCAGTGAAGTGGGGGGTCCTAGTTGGGATGAGCAGTTCTTC. Protein: CASSEVGGPSWDEQFF.

As to this clonotype: This may come from a read error, since a much larger clone is one base off. CDR3 DNA sequence: TGTGCCAGCAGCTTAGGGATGCCTTCCTACGAGCAGTACTTC. This translates into CASSLGMPSYEQYF. V is TRBV11-1 and J is TRBJ2-7, with no clear D. The germline V gene has CDR1 SGHAT and CDR2 FQDESV (reference sequence). The V and J ends lost 1 base and 1 base respectively, with 8 bases between them. There are 14 residues in the CDR3.

The genes are TRBV7-2 and TRBJ1-1; D ambiguous. The V end lost 5 bases, the J end lost 1 base, and 11 bases lay between the germline ends. This CDR3 is 14 amino acids long. CDR1 is SGHTA, CDR2 FQGNSA, per germline. The CDR3 reads CASSPLVGNTEAFF. Here the CDR3 DNA reads TGTGCCAGCAGCCCGCTGGTAGGGAACACTGAAGCTTTCTTT.

This clonotype occurred a few times. This chain joins TRBV7-2 and TRBJ2-5; 9 nucleotides agree with TRBD1. After removal of 4 bases from V and 3 bases from J, the junction contained 6 bases not matched to a gene. Germline V gene data show CDR1 as SGHTA and CDR2 as FQGNSA. The CDR3 has 15 amino acids. The CDR3 nucleotides are TGTGCCAGCAGCTCGAGTACAGGGGGCGAAGAGACCCAGTACTTC. It encodes CASSSSTGGEETQYF.

The rearrangement links TRBV12-3 or TRBV12-4 to TRBJ1-5; D is uncertain. V lost 2 bases and J lost 9, with 11 bases in between. The CDR3 loop spans 13 amino acids. CDR3 sequence reads: CASSLKTRGPQHF. The CDR3 region has the DNA TGTGCCAGCAGTTTAAAAACGCGGGGGCCCCAGCATTTT.

Note on this clonotype: Because the CDR3's place on the DNA is in doubt, the DNA is left out and the CDR3 is given as listed by TCRdb. V usage is TRBV12-3 or TRBV12-4 and J usage is TRBJ1-6. The CDR3 is 20 residues long, counting both termini. The chain's CDR3 is CASNFGSVFWRCSYNSPLHF.

About this clonotype itself: Given a much more abundant clone one base away, this may be a read error. The chain combines TRBV29-1 with TRBJ2-1; D unresolved. The germline gives CDR1 SQVTM, CDR2 ANQGSEA. The CDR3 totals 13 residues. As DNA, the CDR3 is TGCAGCGTTGAGGGGAACTCCTACAATGAGCAGTCCTTC. Translated: CSVEGNSYNEQSF.

This clonotype occurred once. The chain couples TRBV5-1 to TRBJ2-5; 8 nucleotides line up with TRBD2. V was pared by 0 bases and J by 5 bases, with 9 bases of the junction left unmatched. The germline V gene has CDR1 SGHRS and CDR2 YFSETQ. There are 16 residues in the CDR3. The CDR3 loop reads CASSLDPAGVGETQYF. DNA of the CDR3: TGCGCCAGCAGCTTGGACCCAGCGGGAGTCGGGGAGACCCAGTACTTC.

The table lists this clonotype with a count of one. The chain employs TRBV7-3 and TRBJ2-3; 15 bases are shared with TRBD2. The germline V gene encodes CDR1 SGHTA and CDR2 FQGTGA. This CDR3 has 19 residues. Trimming removed 5 bases from V and 3 bases from J; junction bases left unmatched: 12. The chain's CDR3 is CASSLGLAGGLVGTDTQYF. The CDR3 DNA follows: TGTGCCAGCAGCCTCGGACTAGCGGGGGGGCTAGTGGGGACAGATACGCAGTATTTT.

By share of the sample, this clonotype is medium-sized. The CDR3 protein is CASSPGLPSAYF. CDR3 nucleotide sequence: TGTGCCAGCAGTCCAGGACTCCCCAGTGCGTACTTC. The chain employs TRBV28 and TRBJ2-7, with D possibly matching TRBD2 (5 bases). Germline V CDR1 and CDR2: MDHEN, SYDVKM. V gave up 5 bases and J gave up 12 bases, with 17 bases separating them. The CDR3 runs 12 residues.

This clonotype turned up a few times. The V gene is TRBV7-6, the J gene TRBJ1-5, with unresolved D. Germline V lookup: CDR1 SGHVS, CDR2 FNYEAQ. V was trimmed by 4 bases and J by 4 bases, leaving 8 bases between them. The CDR3 is 13 amino acids. The CDR3 reads CASSSGSNQPQHF. For the CDR3, the DNA is TGTGCCAGCAGCTCGGGATCTAATCAGCCCCAGCATTTT.

This clonotype has just a few counts. The chain links TRBV20-1 to TRBJ2-4, with 11 bases that match TRBD2. The germline CDR1 and CDR2 sequences are DFQATT and SNEGSKA (reference sequence). The CDR3 contains 19 residues. After removal of 6 bases from V and 0 bases from J, the junction contained 16 bases not matched to a gene. The chain's CDR3 is CSARNLLAGGGLAKNIQYF. The CDR3, as DNA: TGCAGTGCGCGGAACCTCCTAGCGGGAGGTGGCCTAGCCAAAAACATTCAGTACTTC.

A single count supports this clonotype. The chain uses TRBV30 and TRBJ1-6, with D possibly being TRBD1 (6 bases). Germline CDR1 GTSNPN, CDR2 SVGIG (reference sequence). V lost 4 bases and J lost 0, with 10 bases in between. The CDR3 spans 15 residues. The CDR3 DNA is TGTGCCTGGAAACAGGGAAGCTCCTATAATTCACCCCTCCACTTT. The encoded protein is CAWKQGSSYNSPLHF.